What follows are 19 T cell receptor beta chains derived from one specimen sequenced in a study of cytomegalovirus exposure and HLA in healthy donors. Primers included in the PCR were 60 Vbeta and 13 Jbeta primers. Here immunoSEQ multiplex PCR was the method, and the copy in TCRdb shows in-frame clones only, minus some. This listing includes about 48,000 clones. The sample consisted of PBMCs. Every receptor here comes from a male donor in good health and CMV-seropositive.

The V call is TRBV27, the J call TRBJ2-7; maybe TRBD2 (5 bases). CDR1 is MNHEY and CDR2 is SMNVEV in the germline V gene (reference sequence). The length of the CDR3 is 15 residues. With 6 bases removed from V and 0 bases from J, the gap between germline ends came to 15 bases. CDR3 region: CASRITEGISYEQYF. The CDR3 nucleotides are TGTGCCAGCAGAATAACAGAGGGCATCTCCTACGAGCAGTACTTC.

This sequence joins TRBV4-2 and TRBJ2-3; 10 nucleotides match TRBD2. V gave up 1 base and J gave up 2 bases; unmatched junction bases: 6. Germline values: CDR1 LGHNA, CDR2 YNFKEQ. This CDR3 is built from 17 residues. The DNA for the CDR3 is TGTGCCAGCAGCCAAGGTCCCCTAGCGGGGGACACAGATACGCAGTATTTT. It is translated as CASSQGPLAGDTDTQYF.

The CDR3 DNA is TGTGCCAGCAGTTCACAGGGGACCTACAATGAGCAGTTCTTC. Its protein product is CASSSQGTYNEQFF. The chain carries TRBV6-6 and TRBJ2-1, with 7 nucleotides matching TRBD1. The CDR3 is 14 residues long. The germline gives CDR1 MNHNY, CDR2 SVGAGI (reference sequence). V was clipped by 4 bases and J by 2 bases; unmatched bases: 2.

The chain combines TRBV19 with TRBJ1-3, with D maybe TRBD1 (5 bases). CDR1 and CDR2 (germline): LNHDA, SQIVND (reference sequence). Trimming cost V 10 bases and J 6 bases, with 16 bases left between them. The CDR3 has 13 residues. The CDR3 loop reads CATHRGLPNTIYF. CDR3 sequence (DNA): TGTGCCACCCACCGGGGACTACCAAACACCATATATTTT.

The rearrangement links TRBV28 to TRBJ1-1; 8 bases align to TRBD1. Germline V CDR1 and CDR2: MDHEN, SYDVKM. The CDR3 length is 16 residues. V lost 1 base and J lost 3; bases outside the gene matches: 7. The CDR3, as DNA: TGTGCCAGCAGTTTATCTAGGGCACAGGGGGACACTGAAGCTTTCTTT. It codes for CASSLSRAQGDTEAFF. Looking up the rest from reference TRBV28 and TRBJ1-1 gives the full variable domain: DVKVTQSSRYLVKRTGEKVFLECVQDMDHENMFWYRQDPGLGLRLIYFSYDVKMKEKGDIPEGYSVSREKKERFSLILESASTNQTSMYLCASSLSRAQGDTEAFFGQGTRLTVV.

The chain combines TRBV7-9 with TRBJ2-7; no clear D gene. Between the trimmed V and J ends, which lost 3 bases and 5 bases, there was a span of 8 bases. The CDR3 extends over 12 amino acids. CDR1 is SEHNR and CDR2 is FQNEAQ in the germline V gene (reference sequence). The CDR3 DNA sequence: TGTGCCAGCAGCTTCAGTCGGGACGAGCAGTACTTC. This translates into CASSFSRDEQYF.

The chain is built from TRBV7-3 and TRBJ1-1, with D unclear. CDR1 SGHTA and CDR2 FQGTGA come from the germline V gene. The CDR3 has 14 amino acids. V was pared by 5 bases and J by 0 bases, with 10 bases between. The CDR3: CASSASGLNTEAFF. The CDR3 coding sequence is TGTGCCAGCAGCGCGTCAGGATTGAACACTGAAGCTTTCTTT.

J is TRBJ2-7 and V is TRBV9, with 7 bases aligning to TRBD2. The CDR3 is 14 residues long. V was pared by 3 bases and J by 9 bases, with 12 bases of the junction left unmatched. From germline, CDR1 is SGDLS and CDR2 YYNGEE. The CDR3 DNA follows: TGTGCCAGCAGCGGAGATGGGAGCGGGGAGGGGCAGTACTTC. Encoded protein: CASSGDGSGEGQYF.

V and J are TRBV27 and TRBJ2-5; TRBD1 aligns across 8 bases. CDR1 and CDR2 (germline): MNHEY, SMNVEV (reference sequence). Losses at the gene ends were 4 bases for V and 3 bases for J; bases not matched to a gene: 7. The CDR3 contains 15 residues. CDR3 region: CASSSHRQGKETQYF. CDR3 bases: TGTGCCAGCAGTTCGCACCGACAGGGGAAAGAGACCCAGTACTTC.

The CDR3 protein is CSVEPTGDQETQYF. In DNA, the CDR3 is TGCAGCGTCGAACCCACAGGAGACCAAGAGACCCAGTACTTC. This rearrangement joins TRBV29-1 to TRBJ2-5; a possible D gene is TRBD1 (5 bases). V was trimmed by 6 bases and J by 0 bases, leaving 14 bases between them. Per the germline V gene, CDR1 is SQVTM and CDR2 is ANQGSEA. The CDR3 runs 14 residues.

The genes are TRBV14 and TRBJ2-1, with 7 positions matching TRBD1. The CDR3 sequence is 14 residues long. Per the germline V gene, CDR1 is SGHDN and CDR2 is FVKESK. V lost 4 bases, J lost 8 bases, and 8 bases stayed unmatched. DNA for the CDR3: TGTGCCAGCAGCCCTCGACAGGGAAGTTATGAGCAGTTCTTC. Its protein is CASSPRQGSYEQFF.

The V gene is TRBV30, the J gene TRBJ1-6; a possible D gene is TRBD1 (5 bases). The CDR3 covers 13 residues. The V gene lost 2 bases and the J gene lost 18 bases, with 20 bases spanning the gap. Germline lookup yields CDR1 GTSNPN and CDR2 SVGIG (reference sequence). DNA for the CDR3: TGTGCCTGGAGTTCAGTCAGGGCCGGAAGGGGCCACTTT. Translated, it gives CAWSSVRAGRGHF.

This chain uses TRBV18 with TRBJ2-5, with D possibly matching TRBD1 (6 bases). The end of the DNA aligns better with TRBJ2-7, so the J call may be wrong. CDR1 is KGHSH and CDR2 is LQKENI in the germline V gene. The CDR3 loop spans 14 amino acids. The CDR3 sequence: CASSPSDSVGEQYF. The CDR3 DNA reads TGTGCCAGCTCCCCGTCGGACAGCGTGGGCGAGCAGTACTTC.

This chain links TRBV4-2 with TRBJ2-3; a weak D match, TRBD2 (7 bases). Trimming removed 1 base from V and 4 bases from J, with 12 bases in between. This CDR3 is built from 15 residues. Germline V CDR1 and CDR2: LGHNA, YNFKEQ. CDR3 in amino acids: CASSQARGASDTQYF. CDR3 coding DNA: TGTGCCAGCAGCCAAGCACGGGGGGCCTCAGATACGCAGTATTTT.

V usage is TRBV11-1 and J usage is TRBJ2-7, with 10 bases lining up with TRBD2. Looked up from germline, CDR1 is SGHAT and CDR2 is FQDESV (reference sequence). V gave up 3 bases and J gave up 5 bases; unmatched junction bases: 4. The CDR3 spans 14 residues. The CDR3 DNA sequence: TGTGCCAGCAGCTTCCTAGCGGGGGTCGACGAGCAGTACTTC. Protein: CASSFLAGVDEQYF.

The rearrangement joins TRBV7-8 to TRBJ1-1, with TRBD1 as a possible D gene (5 bases). Germline CDR1 and CDR2: SGHVS and FQNEAQ. CDR3 size: 14 residues. V was trimmed by 5 bases and J by 3 bases, leaving 13 bases between them. DNA of the CDR3: TGTGCCAGCAGCGGGGGTTGGGGGGACACTGAAGCTTTCTTT. This translates into CASSGGWGDTEAFF.

J is TRBJ1-6 and V is TRBV28, with D possibly being TRBD1 (5 bases). CDR3 size: 14 residues. In germline, CDR1 is MDHEN, CDR2 SYDVKM. V shed 3 bases and J shed 8 bases, with 11 bases lying between them. The CDR3 reads CASSFRGRDSPLHF. The DNA of the CDR3 is TGTGCCAGCAGTTTTCGGGGGAGGGATTCACCCCTCCACTTT.

The J gene is TRBJ2-5, the V gene TRBV13; a possible D gene is TRBD1 (5 bases). CDR3 size: 14 residues. Trimming removed 2 bases at V and 1 base at J, with 8 bases between. Germline V lookup: CDR1 PRHDT, CDR2 FYEKMQ (reference sequence). This chain's CDR3 is CASSLRQTQETQYF. The DNA for the CDR3 is TGTGCCAGCAGCTTACGACAGACCCAAGAGACCCAGTACTTC.

The chain couples TRBV20-1 to TRBJ1-2; D remains unclear. V lost 0 bases and J 9 bases, leaving 8 bases between the germline ends. The CDR3 is made up of 11 amino acids. Per the germline V gene, CDR1 is DFQATT and CDR2 is SNEGSKA (reference sequence). The CDR3, as DNA: TGCAGTGCTAGAGATGGGCGAAGCTACACCTTC. It encodes CSARDGRSYTF.